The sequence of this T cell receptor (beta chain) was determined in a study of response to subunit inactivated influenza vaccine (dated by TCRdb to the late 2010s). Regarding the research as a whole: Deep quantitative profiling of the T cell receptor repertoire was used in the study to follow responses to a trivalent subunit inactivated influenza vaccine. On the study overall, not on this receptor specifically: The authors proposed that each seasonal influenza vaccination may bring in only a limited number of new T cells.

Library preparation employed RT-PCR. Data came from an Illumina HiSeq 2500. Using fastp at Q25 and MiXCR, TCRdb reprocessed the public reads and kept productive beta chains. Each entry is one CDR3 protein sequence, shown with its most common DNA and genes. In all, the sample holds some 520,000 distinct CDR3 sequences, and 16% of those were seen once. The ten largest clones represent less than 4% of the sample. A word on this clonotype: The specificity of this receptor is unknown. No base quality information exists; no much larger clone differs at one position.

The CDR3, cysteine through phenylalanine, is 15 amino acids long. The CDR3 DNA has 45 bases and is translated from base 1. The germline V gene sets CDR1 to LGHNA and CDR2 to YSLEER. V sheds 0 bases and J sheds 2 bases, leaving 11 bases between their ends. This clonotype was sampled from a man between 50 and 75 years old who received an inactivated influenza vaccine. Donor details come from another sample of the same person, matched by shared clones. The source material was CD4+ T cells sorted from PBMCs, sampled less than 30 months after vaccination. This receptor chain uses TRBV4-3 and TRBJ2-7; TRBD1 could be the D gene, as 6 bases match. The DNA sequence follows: TGCGCCAGCAGCCAAGATTTGGACAGCACCTACGAGCAGTACTTC. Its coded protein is CASSQDLDSTYEQYF.